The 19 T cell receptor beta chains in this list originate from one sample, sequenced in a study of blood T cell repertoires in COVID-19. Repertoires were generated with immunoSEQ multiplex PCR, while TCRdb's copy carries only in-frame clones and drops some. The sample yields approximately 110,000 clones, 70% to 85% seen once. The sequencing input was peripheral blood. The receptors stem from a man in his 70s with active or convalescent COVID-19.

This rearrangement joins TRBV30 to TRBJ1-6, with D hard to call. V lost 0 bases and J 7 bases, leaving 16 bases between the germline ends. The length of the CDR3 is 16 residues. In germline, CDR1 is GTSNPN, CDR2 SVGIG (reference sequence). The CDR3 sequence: CAWSVSITVRNSPLHF. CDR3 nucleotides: TGTGCCTGGAGTGTGTCGATTACAGTAAGAAATTCACCCCTCCACTTT.

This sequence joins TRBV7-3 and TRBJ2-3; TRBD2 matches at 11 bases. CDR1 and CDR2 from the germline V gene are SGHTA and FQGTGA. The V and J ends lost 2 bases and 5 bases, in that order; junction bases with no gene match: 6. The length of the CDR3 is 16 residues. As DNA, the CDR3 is TGTGCCAGCAGCTTAGCCCTAGCGGGGGGCGGAGATACGCAGTATTTT. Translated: CASSLALAGGGDTQYF.

CDR3 bases: TGCAGTGCTAGAGATACCACAGAGCAGTACTTC. Its protein is CSARDTTEQYF. This chain uses TRBV20-1 with TRBJ2-7; D remains ambiguous. CDR1 DFQATT and CDR2 SNEGSKA come from the germline V gene (reference sequence). With 0 bases removed from V and 7 bases from J, the gap between germline ends came to 7 bases. CDR3 length equals 11 residues.

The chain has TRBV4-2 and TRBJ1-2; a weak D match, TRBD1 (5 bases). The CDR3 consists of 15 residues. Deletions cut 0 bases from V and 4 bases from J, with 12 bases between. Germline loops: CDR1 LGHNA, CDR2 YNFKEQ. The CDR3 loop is CASSQEVGVAYGYTF. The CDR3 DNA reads TGTGCCAGCAGCCAAGAAGTAGGGGTGGCCTATGGCTACACCTTC.

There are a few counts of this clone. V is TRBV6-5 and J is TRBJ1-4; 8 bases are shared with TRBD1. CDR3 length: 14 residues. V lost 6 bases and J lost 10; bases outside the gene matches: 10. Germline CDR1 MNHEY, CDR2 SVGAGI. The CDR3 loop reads CASSEGQVVGKLFF. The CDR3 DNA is TGTGCCAGCAGCGAGGGACAGGTAGTAGGAAAACTGTTTTTT.

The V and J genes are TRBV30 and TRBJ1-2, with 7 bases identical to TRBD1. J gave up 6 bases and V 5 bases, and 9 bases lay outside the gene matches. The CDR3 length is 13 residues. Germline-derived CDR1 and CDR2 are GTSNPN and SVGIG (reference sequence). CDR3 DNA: TGTGCCTGGGGGGACAGTCGGTTTGATGGCTACACCTTC. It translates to CAWGDSRFDGYTF.

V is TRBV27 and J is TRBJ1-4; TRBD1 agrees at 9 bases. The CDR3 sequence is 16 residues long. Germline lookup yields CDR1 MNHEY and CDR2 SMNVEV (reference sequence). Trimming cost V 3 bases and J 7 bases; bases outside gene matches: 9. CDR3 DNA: TGTGCCAGCAGTTTGGGACAGGGTAGTTTGGGTGAAAAACTGTTTTTT. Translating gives CASSLGQGSLGEKLFF.

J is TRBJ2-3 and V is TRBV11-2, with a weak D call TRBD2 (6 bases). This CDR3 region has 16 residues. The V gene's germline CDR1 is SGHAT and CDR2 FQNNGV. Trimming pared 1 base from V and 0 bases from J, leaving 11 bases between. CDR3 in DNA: TGTGCCAGCAGCTTAGGGCGGGGCGCTAGCACAGATACGCAGTATTTT. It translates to CASSLGRGASTDTQYF.

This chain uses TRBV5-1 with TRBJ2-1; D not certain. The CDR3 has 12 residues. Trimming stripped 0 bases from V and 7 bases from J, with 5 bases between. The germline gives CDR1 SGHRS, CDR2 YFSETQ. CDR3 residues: CASSLERNEQFF. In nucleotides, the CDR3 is TGCGCCAGCAGCTTGGAGAGGAATGAGCAGTTCTTC.

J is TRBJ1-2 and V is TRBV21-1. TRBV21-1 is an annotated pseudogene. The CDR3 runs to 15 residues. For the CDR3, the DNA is TGTGCCAGCAGCAAAGTCGGGGGGTCCAACTATGGCTACACCTTC. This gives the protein CASSKVGGSNYGYTF.

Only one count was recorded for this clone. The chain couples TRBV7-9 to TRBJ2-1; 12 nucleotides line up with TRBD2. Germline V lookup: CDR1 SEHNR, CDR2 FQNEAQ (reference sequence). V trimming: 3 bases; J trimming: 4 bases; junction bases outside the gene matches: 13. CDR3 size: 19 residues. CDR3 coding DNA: TGTGCCAGCAGCTTGTCTAGCGGGGGGGCCCTCCTTTCTTACAATGAGCAGTTCTTC. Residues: CASSLSSGGALLSYNEQFF.

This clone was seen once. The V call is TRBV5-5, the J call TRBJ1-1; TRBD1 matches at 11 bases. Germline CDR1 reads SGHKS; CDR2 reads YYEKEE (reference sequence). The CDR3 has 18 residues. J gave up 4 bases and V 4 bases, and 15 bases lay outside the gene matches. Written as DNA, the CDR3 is TGTGCCAGCAGCAACCGGGACAGGGGGATTGCAACGAGCACTGAAGCTTTCTTT. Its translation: CASSNRDRGIATSTEAFF. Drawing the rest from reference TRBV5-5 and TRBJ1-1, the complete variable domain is DAGVTQSPTHLIKTRGQQVTLRCSPISGHKSVSWYQQVLGQGPQFIFQYYEKEERGRGNFPDRFSARQFPNYSSELNVNALLLGDSALYLCASSNRDRGIATSTEAFFGQGTRLTVV.

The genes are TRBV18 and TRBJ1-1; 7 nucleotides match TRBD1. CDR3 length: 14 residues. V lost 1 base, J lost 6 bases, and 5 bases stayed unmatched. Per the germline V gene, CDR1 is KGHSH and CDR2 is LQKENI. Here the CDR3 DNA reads TGTGCCAGCTCACCACGGGACAGCGGCTCTGAAGCTTTCTTT. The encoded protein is CASSPRDSGSEAFF. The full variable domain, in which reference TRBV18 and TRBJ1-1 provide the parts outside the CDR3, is NAGVMQNPRHLVRRRGQEARLRCSPMKGHSHVYWYRQLPEEGLKFMVYLQKENIIDESGMPKERFSAEFPKEGPSILRIQQVVRGDSAAYFCASSPRDSGSEAFFGQGTRLTVV.

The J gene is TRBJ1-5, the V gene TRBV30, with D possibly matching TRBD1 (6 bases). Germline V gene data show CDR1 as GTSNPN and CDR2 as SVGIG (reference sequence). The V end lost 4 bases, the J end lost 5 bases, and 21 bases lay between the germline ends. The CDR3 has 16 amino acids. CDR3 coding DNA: TGTGCCTGGAAACAGGGATGGGGCTCGTCGGATCAGCCCCAGCATTTT. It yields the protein CAWKQGWGSSDQPQHF.

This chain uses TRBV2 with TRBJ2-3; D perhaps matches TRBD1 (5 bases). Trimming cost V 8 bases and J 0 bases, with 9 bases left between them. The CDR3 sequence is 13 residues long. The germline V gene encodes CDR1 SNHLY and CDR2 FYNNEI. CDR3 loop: CASGHPSTDTQYF. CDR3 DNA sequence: TGTGCCAGCGGACACCCGAGCACAGATACGCAGTATTTT.

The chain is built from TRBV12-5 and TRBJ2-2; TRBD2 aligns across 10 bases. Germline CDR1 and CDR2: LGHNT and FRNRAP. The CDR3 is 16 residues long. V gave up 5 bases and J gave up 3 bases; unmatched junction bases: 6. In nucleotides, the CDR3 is TGTGCTAGTGGTCCCCCCAGCGGGAGGGACACCGGGGAGCTGTTTTTT. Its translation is CASGPPSGRDTGELFF.

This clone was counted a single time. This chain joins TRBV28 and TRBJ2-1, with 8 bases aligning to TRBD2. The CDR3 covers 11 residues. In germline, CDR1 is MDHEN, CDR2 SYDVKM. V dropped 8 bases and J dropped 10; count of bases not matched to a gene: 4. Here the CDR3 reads CASGAGEEQFF. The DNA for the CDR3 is TGTGCCAGCGGAGCGGGAGAGGAGCAGTTCTTC.

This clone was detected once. The chain's CDR3 is CASSPGTVNQPQHF. CDR3 nucleotides: TGTGCCAGCAGTCCGGGGACAGTCAATCAGCCCCAGCATTTT. The chain links TRBV28 to TRBJ1-5, with TRBD1 matching over 7 bases. This CDR3 has 14 residues. The V segment lost 5 bases and the J segment 3 bases; nucleotides outside the gene matches: 4. Germline V gives CDR1 MDHEN, CDR2 SYDVKM.

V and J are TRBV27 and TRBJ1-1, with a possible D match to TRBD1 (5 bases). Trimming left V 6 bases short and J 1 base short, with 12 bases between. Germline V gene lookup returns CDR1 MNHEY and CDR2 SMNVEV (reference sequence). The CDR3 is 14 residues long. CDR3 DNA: TGTGCCAGCAGGACGATCGACAGGAACACTGAAGCTTTCTTT. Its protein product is CASRTIDRNTEAFF.